These T cell receptor beta chains were read from a single sample in a study of blood T cells in healthy people across ages. MiXCR was run by TCRdb on the 5' RACE reads, yielding one entry per CDR3 protein. This sample has approximately 780,000 distinct CDR3 sequences, with 25% to 30% found just once. This sample also appeared in a second study, on T cells of mothers and their children.

Material: blood. The receptors stem from a boy between 10 and 17 years old in good health. Both conserved end residues are part of each CDR3. The order of the fields is clone size, D gene, J gene, V gene, CDR3 DNA, CDR3 protein. D genes are given only for firm matches. Size is stated for part of the rows, as once, few or many counts, or as a class when the clone is expanded.

>few|TRBD2|TRBJ2-7|TRBV11-2
TGTGCCAGCAGTCCTACGGGGGGAGACGAGCAGTACTTC
CASSPTGGDEQYF
>NA|NA|TRBJ1-6|TRBV2
TGTGCCAGGGGGCAGGGGCACTCCTATAATTCACCCCTCCACTTT
CARGQGHSYNSPLHF
>NA|NA|TRBJ1-4|TRBV10-2
TGCGCCAGCACGGCCAATGAAAAACTGTTTTTT
CASTANEKLFF
>NA|TRBD1|TRBJ1-2|TRBV13
TGTGCCAGCAGCGTTTTGGGGGACAGGGTGAACTATGGCTACACCTTC
CASSVLGDRVNYGYTF
>NA|TRBD1|TRBJ1-2|TRBV3-1
TGTGCCAGCAGCCTACAGGGGGTCGGGGGCTATGGCTACACCTTC
CASSLQGVGGYGYTF
>few|NA|TRBJ1-6|TRBV28
TGTGCCAGCGGACCCTTTGGAGGGGAAGCATGGAGCTCCTATAATTCACCCCTCCACTTT
CASGPFGGEAWSSYNSPLHF
>NA|NA|TRBJ1-4|TRBV9
TGTGCCAGCAGCGTAGATCCTATGGGGGGCCCTAATGAAAAACTGTTTTTT
CASSVDPMGGPNEKLFF
>few|NA|TRBJ1-1|TRBV20-1
TGCAGTGCTAGAGTCGGCAGCATGAACACTGAAGCTTTCTTT
CSARVGSMNTEAFF
>few|NA|TRBJ1-3|TRBV30
TGTGCCTGGAGTTGGGCAGGAAGCTCTGGAAACACCATATATTTT
CAWSWAGSSGNTIYF
>NA|NA|TRBJ2-6|TRBV6-1
TGTGCCAGCAGTGAAGTCCCGGGGGGCCACTCTGGGGCCAACGTCCTGACTTTC
CASSEVPGGHSGANVLTF
>NA|NA|TRBJ1-4|TRBV4-1
TGCGCCAGCAGCCAAGACCGATTCCAGGGGATCGGGGAAAAACTGTTTTTT
CASSQDRFQGIGEKLFF
>NA|TRBD2|TRBJ2-7|TRBV29-1
TGCAGCGTTGGCGCGTCGGGGGGTTCCTACGAGCAGTACTTC
CSVGASGGSYEQYF
>few|NA|TRBJ2-1|TRBV30
TGTGCCTGGAGTCCCCCGGGACTCCTTTACAATGAGCAGTTCTTC
CAWSPPGLLYNEQFF
>NA|NA|TRBJ1-5|TRBV2
TGTGCCAGCAGTGGGGGGCCCTCAGCGGATCAGCCCCAGCATTTT
CASSGGPSADQPQHF
>few|NA|TRBJ2-1|TRBV28
TGTGCCAGCAGTACTACGGGAGTGGAGCAGTTCTTC
CASSTTGVEQFF
>NA|NA|TRBJ2-1|TRBV3-1
TGTGCCAGCAGCCAGAAGCGGACCTACAATGAGCAGTTCTTC
CASSQKRTYNEQFF
>few|TRBD2|TRBJ2-5|TRBV27
TGTGCCAGCGCTCTAGCGGGGATGTCAGAGACCCAGTACTTC
CASALAGMSETQYF
>NA|TRBD2|TRBJ2-1|TRBV4-3
TGCGCCAGCAGCCAAGTAGTAAGCCTAGCGGTTGTCAATGAGCAGTTCTTC
CASSQVVSLAVVNEQFF
>few|NA|TRBJ1-4|TRBV5-1
TGCGCCAGCAGCCCTGACAGCCAGAGGGTAACTAATGAAAAACTGTTTTTT
CASSPDSQRVTNEKLFF
>NA|TRBD1|TRBJ2-2|TRBV12-3/TRBV12-4
TGTGCCAGCAGGGGCATGGGACAGGGGAGGACCGGGGAGCTGTTTTTT
CASRGMGQGRTGELFF
>few|NA|TRBJ1-1|TRBV12-3/TRBV12-4
TGTGCCAGCAGATACGGACCCAAGGGGACTGAAGCTTTCTTT
CASRYGPKGTEAFF
>NA|NA|TRBJ2-3|TRBV6-1
TGTGCCAGCGCTGGAGGGGCAACAGATACGCAGTATTTT
CASAGGATDTQYF
>NA|NA|TRBJ1-2|TRBV6-5
TGTGCCAGCAGTTACAACGCCATATTCGGGACTTATGGCTACACCTTC
CASSYNAIFGTYGYTF
>few|NA|TRBJ2-5|TRBV28
TGTGCCCCATCGAAACAAGAGGCCCAGTACTTC
CAPSKQEAQYF
>NA|NA|TRBJ2-3|TRBV7-3
TGTGCCAGCAGCTCACAGACCGCGAATACGCAGTATTTT
CASSSQTANTQYF
>many|NA|TRBJ2-1|TRBV28
TGTGCCAGCAGGCAGGGTAGCTCCTACAATGAGCAGTTCTTC
CASRQGSSYNEQFF
>many|NA|TRBJ2-7|TRBV10-1
TGCGCCAGCAGTGAGACCGGGGACGAGCAGTACTTC
CASSETGDEQYF
>NA|NA|TRBJ2-7|TRBV29-1
TGCAGCGTTGAAGGGTGGGGCAGGGCCTACGAGCAGTACTTC
CSVEGWGRAYEQYF
>NA|NA|TRBJ2-3|TRBV5-1
TGCGCCAGCAGCCTCGGGCAGGGGCGTAGCACAGATACGCAGTATTTT
CASSLGQGRSTDTQYF
>few|NA|TRBJ1-3|TRBV6-5
TGTGCCAGCAGTTACTCGGGAGACACCATATATTTT
CASSYSGDTIYF
>NA|NA|TRBJ1-2|TRBV18
TGTGCCAGCTCACCACGACAGGAAAGCGGCTACACCTTC
CASSPRQESGYTF
>NA|NA|TRBJ2-3|TRBV20-1
TGCAGTGCTAGCCGGAGGGATGGTCGGACAGATACGCAGTATTTT
CSASRRDGRTDTQYF
>few|NA|TRBJ1-1|TRBV5-1
TGCGCCAGCAGCCAACCTAATCAGGGGCCGTTGAACACTGAAGCTTTCTTT
CASSQPNQGPLNTEAFF
>few|NA|TRBJ2-7|TRBV7-2
TGTGCCAGCAGCCCCAGGCAGAGGGTCTACGAGCAGTACTTC
CASSPRQRVYEQYF
>few|TRBD1|TRBJ2-2|TRBV2
TGTGCCAGCAGCTGGACAGGGGACAACACCGGGGAGCTGTTTTTT
CASSWTGDNTGELFF
>few|NA|TRBJ1-1|TRBV19
TGTGCCAGTAGTATAGCGGTGGTTAACACTGAAGCTTTCTTT
CASSIAVVNTEAFF
>few|NA|TRBJ1-4|TRBV2
TGTGCCAGCAGTGAGGCGACAACTAATGAAAAACTGTTTTTT
CASSEATTNEKLFF
>NA|TRBD1|TRBJ2-7|TRBV7-9
TGTGCCAGCAGCTTTGGGACAGTCGATTGGTCCTACGAGCAGTACTTC
CASSFGTVDWSYEQYF
>NA|NA|TRBJ2-7|TRBV20-1
TGCAGTGCCCGGGCAGGGGGGCTCGGCGAGCAGTACTTC
CSARAGGLGEQYF
>NA|TRBD2|TRBJ2-1|TRBV20-1
TGCAGTGCTAGAGGGCTAGCGGGCGGGAATGAGCAGTTCTTC
CSARGLAGGNEQFF
>few|NA|TRBJ1-2|TRBV20-1
TGCAGTGCTAGAGCTGGGACGGGGGGCCCCAGAGGGGTTGGCTACACCTTC
CSARAGTGGPRGVGYTF
>NA|NA|TRBJ2-7|TRBV4-2
TGTGCCAGCAGCCAAGTCGGGACACCGTACGAGCAGTACTTC
CASSQVGTPYEQYF